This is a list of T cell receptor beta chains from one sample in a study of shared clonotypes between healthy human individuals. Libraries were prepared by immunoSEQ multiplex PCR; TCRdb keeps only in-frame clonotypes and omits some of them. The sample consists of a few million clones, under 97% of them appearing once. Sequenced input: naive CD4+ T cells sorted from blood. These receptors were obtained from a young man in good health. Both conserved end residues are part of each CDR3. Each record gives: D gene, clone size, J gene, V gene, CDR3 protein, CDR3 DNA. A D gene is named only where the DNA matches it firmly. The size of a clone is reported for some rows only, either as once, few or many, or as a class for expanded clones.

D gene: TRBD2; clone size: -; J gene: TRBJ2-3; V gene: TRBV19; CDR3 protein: CASSIRLAGGSTDTQYF; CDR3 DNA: TGTGCCAGTAGTATCCGACTAGCGGGAGGATCGACAGATACGCAGTATTTT
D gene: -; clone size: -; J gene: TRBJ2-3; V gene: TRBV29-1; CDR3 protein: CSVSGLQDTQYF; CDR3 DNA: TGCAGCGTTAGCGGACTCCAGGATACGCAGTATTTT
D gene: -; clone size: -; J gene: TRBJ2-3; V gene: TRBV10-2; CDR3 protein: CASSESSPSTDTQYF; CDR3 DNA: TGCGCCAGCAGTGAGTCGTCCCCTAGCACAGATACGCAGTATTTT
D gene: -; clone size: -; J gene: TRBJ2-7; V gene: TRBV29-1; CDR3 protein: CSAGTASYEQYF; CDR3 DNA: TGCAGCGCCGGGACCGCCTCCTACGAGCAGTACTTC
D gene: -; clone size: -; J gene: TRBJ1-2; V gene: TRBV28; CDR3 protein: CASYTNYGYTF; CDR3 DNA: TGTGCCAGCTATACTAACTATGGCTACACCTTC
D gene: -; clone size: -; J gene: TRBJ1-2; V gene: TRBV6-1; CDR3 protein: CASRQDLGYTF; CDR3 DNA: TGTGCCAGCAGACAGGACTTGGGCTACACCTTC
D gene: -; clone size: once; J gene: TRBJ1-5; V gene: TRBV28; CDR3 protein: CASRVGGVQPQHF; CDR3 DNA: TGTGCCAGCAGGGTGGGAGGAGTGCAGCCCCAGCATTTT
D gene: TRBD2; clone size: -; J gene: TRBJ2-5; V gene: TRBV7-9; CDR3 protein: CASSSRLAGGRETQYF; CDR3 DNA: TGTGCCAGCAGCTCCCGACTAGCGGGAGGCAGGGAGACCCAGTACTTC
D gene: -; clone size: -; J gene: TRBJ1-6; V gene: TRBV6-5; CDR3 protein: CASSYDGNSPLHF; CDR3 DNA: TGTGCCAGCAGTTATGACGGGAATTCACCCCTCCACTTT
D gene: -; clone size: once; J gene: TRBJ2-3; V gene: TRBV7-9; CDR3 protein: CASSFRGYTDTQYF; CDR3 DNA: TGTGCCAGCAGCTTTAGGGGTTACACAGATACGCAGTATTTT
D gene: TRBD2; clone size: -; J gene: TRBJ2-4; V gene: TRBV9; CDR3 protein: CASSVAGGGRNIQYF; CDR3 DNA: TGTGCCAGCAGCGTAGCGGGCGGGGGTAGAAACATTCAGTACTTC
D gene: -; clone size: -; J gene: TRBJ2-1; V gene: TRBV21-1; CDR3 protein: CASSTGRGEQWEQFF; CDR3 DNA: TGTGCCAGCAGCACCGGCAGGGGTGAGCAATGGGAGCAGTTCTTC
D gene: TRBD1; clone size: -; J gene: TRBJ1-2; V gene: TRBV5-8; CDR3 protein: CASSLPGQGGMNYGYTF; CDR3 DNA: TGTGCCAGCAGCTTGCCGGGACAGGGGGGAATGAACTATGGCTACACCTTC
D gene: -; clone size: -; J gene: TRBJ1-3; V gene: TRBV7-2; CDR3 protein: CASSPGSGPGNTIYF; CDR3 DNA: TGTGCCAGCAGCCCGGGGTCGGGCCCTGGAAACACCATATATTTT
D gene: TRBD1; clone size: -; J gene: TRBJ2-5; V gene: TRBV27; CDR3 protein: CASRTGGRETQYF; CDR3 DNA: TGTGCCAGCAGGACAGGGGGCCGAGAGACCCAGTACTTC
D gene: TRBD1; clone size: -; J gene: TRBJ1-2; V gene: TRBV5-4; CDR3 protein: CASSLGQGAFGYTF; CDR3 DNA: TGTGCCAGCAGCCTAGGACAGGGGGCTTTTGGCTACACCTTC
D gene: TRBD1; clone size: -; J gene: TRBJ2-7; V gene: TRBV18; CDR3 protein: CASSPGGQGTYEQYF; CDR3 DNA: TGTGCCAGCTCACCAGGGGGACAGGGGACCTACGAGCAGTACTTC
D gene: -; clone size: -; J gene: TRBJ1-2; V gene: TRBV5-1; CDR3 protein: CASSLEGIGYGYTF; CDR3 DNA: TGCGCCAGCAGCTTGGAGGGTATCGGCTATGGCTACACCTTC
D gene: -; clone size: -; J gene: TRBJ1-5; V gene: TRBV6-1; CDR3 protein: CASSAEGDQPQHF; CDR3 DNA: TGTGCCAGCAGTGCCGAAGGGGACCAGCCCCAGCATTTT
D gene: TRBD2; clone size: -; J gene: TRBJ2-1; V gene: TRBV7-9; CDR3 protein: CASSKDLSLALEQFF; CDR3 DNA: TGTGCCAGCAGCAAAGATCTGTCACTAGCGCTCGAGCAGTTCTTC
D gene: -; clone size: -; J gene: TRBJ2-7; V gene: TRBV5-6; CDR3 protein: CASSFIDHPPYEQYF; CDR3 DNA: TGTGCCAGCAGCTTTATCGACCACCCTCCCTACGAGCAGTACTTC
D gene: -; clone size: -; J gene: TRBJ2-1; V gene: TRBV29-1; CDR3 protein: CSVGRENEQFF; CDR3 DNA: TGCAGCGTTGGAAGGGAAAATGAGCAGTTCTTC
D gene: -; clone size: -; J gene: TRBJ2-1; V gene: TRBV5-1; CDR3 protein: CASSPRTVTTSSYNEQFF; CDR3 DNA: TGCGCCAGCAGCCCGAGGACAGTCACTACTAGCTCCTACAATGAGCAGTTCTTC
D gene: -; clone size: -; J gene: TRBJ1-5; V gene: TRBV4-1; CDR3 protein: CASSQDLADPNQPQHF; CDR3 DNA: TGCGCCAGCAGCCAAGATCTTGCAGACCCAAATCAGCCCCAGCATTTT
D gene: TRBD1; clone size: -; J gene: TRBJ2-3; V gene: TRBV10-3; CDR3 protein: CAISEKGQGGIDTQYF; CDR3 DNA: TGTGCCATCAGTGAGAAGGGACAGGGCGGAATAGATACGCAGTATTTT
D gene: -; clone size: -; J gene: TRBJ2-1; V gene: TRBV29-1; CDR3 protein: CSGRGTVYNEQFF; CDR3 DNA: TGCAGCGGGCGAGGGACCGTCTACAATGAGCAGTTCTTC
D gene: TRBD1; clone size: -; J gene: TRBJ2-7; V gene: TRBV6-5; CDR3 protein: CASSYRDRPPYEQYF; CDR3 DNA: TGTGCCAGCAGTTACCGGGACAGACCTCCCTACGAGCAGTACTTC
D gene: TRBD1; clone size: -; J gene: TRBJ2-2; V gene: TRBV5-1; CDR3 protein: CASSSGQGIGGELFF; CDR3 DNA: TGCGCCAGCAGCTCGGGACAGGGGATTGGCGGGGAGCTGTTTTTT
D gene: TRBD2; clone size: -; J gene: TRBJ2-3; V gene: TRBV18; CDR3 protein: CASSPSGGPTTQYF; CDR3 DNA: TGTGCCAGCTCACCAAGCGGGGGCCCTACTACGCAGTATTTT
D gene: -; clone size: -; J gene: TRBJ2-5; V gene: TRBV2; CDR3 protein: CASQDNQETQYF; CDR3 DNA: TGTGCCAGTCAGGACAACCAAGAGACCCAGTACTTC
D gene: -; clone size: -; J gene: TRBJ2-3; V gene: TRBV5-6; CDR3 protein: CASSLIGLLTDTQYF; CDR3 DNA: TGTGCCAGCAGCTTGATCGGGCTTCTCACAGATACGCAGTATTTT
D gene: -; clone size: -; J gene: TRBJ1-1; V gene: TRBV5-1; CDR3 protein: CASSLVGQSGDTEAFF; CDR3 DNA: TGCGCCAGCAGCTTGGTCGGACAGAGCGGCGACACTGAAGCTTTCTTT
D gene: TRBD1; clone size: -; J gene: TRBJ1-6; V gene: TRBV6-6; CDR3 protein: CASSYRDRVGSPLHF; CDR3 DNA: TGTGCCAGCAGTTACCGGGACAGGGTGGGTTCACCCCTCCACTTT
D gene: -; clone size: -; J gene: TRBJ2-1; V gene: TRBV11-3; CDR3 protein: CASSLAASYNEQFF; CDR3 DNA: TGTGCCAGCAGCTTAGCAGCCTCCTACAATGAGCAGTTCTTC
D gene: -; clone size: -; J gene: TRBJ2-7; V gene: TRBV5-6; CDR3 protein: CASSLMSKQYF; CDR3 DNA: TGTGCCAGCAGCCTCATGAGCAAGCAGTACTTC
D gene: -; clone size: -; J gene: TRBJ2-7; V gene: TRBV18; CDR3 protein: CASSPQETLSYEQYF; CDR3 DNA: TGTGCCAGCTCCCCACAGGAAACACTCTCCTACGAGCAGTACTTC
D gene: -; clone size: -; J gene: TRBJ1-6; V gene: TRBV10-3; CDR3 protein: CAISDGFTRSPLHF; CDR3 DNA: TGTGCCATCAGTGACGGCTTCACGCGGTCACCCCTCCACTTT
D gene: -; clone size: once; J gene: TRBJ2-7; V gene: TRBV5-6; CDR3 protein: CASSLGRGPGNEQYF; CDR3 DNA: TGTGCCAGCAGCTTGGGGAGGGGGCCCGGTAACGAGCAGTACTTC
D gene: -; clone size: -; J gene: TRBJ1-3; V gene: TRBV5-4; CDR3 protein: CASSLVSGARRNTIYF; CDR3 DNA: TGTGCCAGCAGCTTGGTGTCGGGAGCCAGGCGAAACACCATATATTTT